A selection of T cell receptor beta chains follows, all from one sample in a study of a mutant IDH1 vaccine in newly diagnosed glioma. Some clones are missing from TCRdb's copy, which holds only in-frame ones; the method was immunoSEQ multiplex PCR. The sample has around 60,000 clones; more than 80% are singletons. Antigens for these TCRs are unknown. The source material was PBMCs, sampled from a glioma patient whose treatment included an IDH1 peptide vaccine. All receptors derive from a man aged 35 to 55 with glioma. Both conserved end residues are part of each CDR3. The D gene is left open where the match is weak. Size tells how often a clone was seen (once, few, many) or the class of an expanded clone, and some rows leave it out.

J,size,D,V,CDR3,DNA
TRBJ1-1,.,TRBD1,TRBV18,CASSPTGTGVNTEAFF,TGTGCCAGCTCACCTACCGGGACAGGGGTTAACACTGAAGCTTTCTTT
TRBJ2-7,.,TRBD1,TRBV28,CASSPATGGYEQYF,TGTGCCAGCAGCCCCGCCACAGGGGGCTACGAGCAGTACTTC
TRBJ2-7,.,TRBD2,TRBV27,CASTPLAGGYEQYF,TGTGCCAGCACTCCCCTAGCGGGAGGATACGAGCAGTACTTC
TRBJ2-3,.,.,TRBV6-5,CASSYSGAGLTDTQYF,TGTGCCAGCAGTTACTCAGGAGCGGGTCTCACAGATACGCAGTATTTT
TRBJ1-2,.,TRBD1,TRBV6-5,CASSYSGQGLGGYTF,TGTGCCAGCAGTTACTCGGGACAGGGGTTGGGTGGCTACACCTTC
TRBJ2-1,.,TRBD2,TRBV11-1,CASSMSSGSSSYNEQFF,TGTGCCAGCAGTATGAGTAGCGGGTCAAGCTCCTACAATGAGCAGTTCTTC
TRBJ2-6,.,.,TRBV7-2,CASSLRVGGANVLTF,TGTGCCAGCAGCTTAAGGGTAGGCGGGGCCAACGTCCTGACTTTC
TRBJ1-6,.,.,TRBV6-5,CASREGGGNSPLHF,TGTGCCAGCAGGGAAGGAGGCGGGAATTCACCCCTCCACTTT
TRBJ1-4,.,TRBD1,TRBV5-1,CASSPGGGGNEKLFF,TGCGCCAGCAGCCCCGGCGGAGGGGGCAATGAAAAACTGTTTTTT
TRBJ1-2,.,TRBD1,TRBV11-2,CASSRTRQGSYTF,TGTGCCAGCAGCCGTACACGACAGGGTTCCTACACCTTC
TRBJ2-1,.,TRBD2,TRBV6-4,CASSLKSGTSLIHEQFF,TGTGCCAGCAGTCTTAAATCCGGGACTAGCCTAATCCATGAGCAGTTCTTC
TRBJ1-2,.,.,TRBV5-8,CASRLPSDNYGYTF,TGTGCCAGCAGACTGCCAAGTGATAACTATGGCTACACCTTC
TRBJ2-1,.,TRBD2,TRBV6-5,CASSRNLAGGNEQFF,TGTGCCAGCAGCCGGAACTTAGCGGGAGGGAATGAGCAGTTCTTC
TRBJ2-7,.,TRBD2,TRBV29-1,CSVIAKTSGRYEQYF,TGCAGCGTCATAGCCAAGACTAGCGGGAGGTACGAGCAGTACTTC
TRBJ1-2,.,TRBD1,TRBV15,CATSRDRGQGGYGYTF,TGTGCCACCAGCAGAGATAGAGGGCAGGGGGGCTATGGCTACACCTTC
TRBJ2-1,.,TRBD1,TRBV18,CASSRDRGRDNEQFF,TGTGCCAGCTCACGGGACAGGGGACGGGACAATGAGCAGTTCTTC
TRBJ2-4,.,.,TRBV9,CASSVDPTGAKNIQYF,TGTGCCAGCAGCGTAGACCCTACAGGGGCCAAAAACATTCAGTACTTC
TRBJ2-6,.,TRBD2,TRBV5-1,CASSSGGSSGANVLTF,TGCGCCAGCAGCTCCGGCGGGAGCTCTGGGGCCAACGTCCTGACTTTC
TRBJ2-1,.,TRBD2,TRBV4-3,CASSQVLAGVDNEQFF,TGCGCCAGCAGCCAAGTTCTAGCGGGAGTAGACAATGAGCAGTTCTTC
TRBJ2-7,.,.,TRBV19,CASSIVGGTYEQYF,TGTGCCAGTAGTATAGTAGGAGGTACCTACGAGCAGTACTTC
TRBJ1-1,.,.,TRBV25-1,CASSADGRSEAFF,TGTGCCAGCAGTGCCGATGGACGGTCTGAAGCTTTCTTT
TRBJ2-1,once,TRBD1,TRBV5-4,CASSPPGWDRGLSEQFF,TGTGCCAGCAGTCCCCCCGGGTGGGACAGGGGGCTTAGTGAGCAGTTCTTC
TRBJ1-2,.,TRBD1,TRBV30,CAWAGPGQGHSFYGYTF,TGTGCCTGGGCAGGACCGGGACAGGGCCATTCCTTCTATGGCTACACCTTC
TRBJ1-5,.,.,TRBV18,CASSGRNSNQPQHF,TGTGCCAGCTCAGGACGGAATAGCAATCAGCCCCAGCATTTT